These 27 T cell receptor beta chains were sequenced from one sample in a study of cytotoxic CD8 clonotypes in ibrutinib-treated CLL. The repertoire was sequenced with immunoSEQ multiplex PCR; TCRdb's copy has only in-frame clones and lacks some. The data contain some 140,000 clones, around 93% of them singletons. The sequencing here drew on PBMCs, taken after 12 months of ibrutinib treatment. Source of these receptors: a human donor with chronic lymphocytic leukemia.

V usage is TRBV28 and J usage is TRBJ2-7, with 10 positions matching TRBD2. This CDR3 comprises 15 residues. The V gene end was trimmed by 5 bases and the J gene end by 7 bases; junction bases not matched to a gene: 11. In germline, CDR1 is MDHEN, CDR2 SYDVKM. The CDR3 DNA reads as TGTGCCAGCAGTCCTAGCGGGAGCGTAAGACCGGAGCAGTACTTC. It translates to CASSPSGSVRPEQYF.

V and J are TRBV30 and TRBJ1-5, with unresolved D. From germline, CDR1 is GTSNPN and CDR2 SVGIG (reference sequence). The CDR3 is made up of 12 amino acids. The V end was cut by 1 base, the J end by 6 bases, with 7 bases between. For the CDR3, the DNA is TGTGCCTGGAGTGAAAGGGCTCAGCCCCAGCATTTT. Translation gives CAWSERAQPQHF.

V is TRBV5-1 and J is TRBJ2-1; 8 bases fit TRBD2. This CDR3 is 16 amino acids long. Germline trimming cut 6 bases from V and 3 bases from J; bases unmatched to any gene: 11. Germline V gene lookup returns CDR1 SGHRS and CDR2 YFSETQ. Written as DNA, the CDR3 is TGCGCCAGCATCGAAGGGGCCAGCGGGGGCTACAATGAGCAGTTCTTC. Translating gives CASIEGASGGYNEQFF.

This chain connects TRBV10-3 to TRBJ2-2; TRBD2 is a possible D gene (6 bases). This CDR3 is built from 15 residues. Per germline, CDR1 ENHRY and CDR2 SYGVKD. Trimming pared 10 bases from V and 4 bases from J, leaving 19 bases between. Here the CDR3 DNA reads TGTGCCACATCCCCCCAGACTAGGGGCACCGGGGAGCTGTTTTTT. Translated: CATSPQTRGTGELFF.

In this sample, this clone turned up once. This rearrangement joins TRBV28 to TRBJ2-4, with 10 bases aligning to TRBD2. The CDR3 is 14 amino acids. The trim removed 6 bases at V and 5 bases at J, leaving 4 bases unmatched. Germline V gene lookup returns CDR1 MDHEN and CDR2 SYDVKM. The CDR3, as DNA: TGTGCCAGCAGGCCGAGCGGGAGGGAAAACATTCAGTACTTC. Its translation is CASRPSGRENIQYF.

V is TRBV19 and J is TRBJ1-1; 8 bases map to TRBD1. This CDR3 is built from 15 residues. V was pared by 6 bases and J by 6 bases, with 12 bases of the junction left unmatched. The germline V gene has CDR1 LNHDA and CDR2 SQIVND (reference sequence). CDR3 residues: CASRAGQGREAEAFF. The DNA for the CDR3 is TGTGCCAGTAGGGCCGGACAGGGAAGAGAGGCTGAAGCTTTCTTT. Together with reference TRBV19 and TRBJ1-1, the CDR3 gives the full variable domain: DGGITQSPKYLFRKEGQNVTLSCEQNLNHDAMYWYRQDPGQGLRLIYYSQIVNDFQKGDIAEGYSVSREKKESFPLTVTSAQKNPTAFYLCASRAGQGREAEAFFGQGTRLTVV.

The CDR3: CASSYPGAYEQYF. DNA of the CDR3: TGTGCCAGCAGTTACCCAGGGGCCTACGAGCAGTACTTC. The gene calls are TRBV6-6 and TRBJ2-7; the D gene is possibly TRBD1 (6 bases). CDR1 and CDR2 (germline): MNHNY, SVGAGI (reference sequence). The CDR3 is 13 amino acids. Trimming pared 2 bases from V and 2 bases from J, leaving 7 bases between.

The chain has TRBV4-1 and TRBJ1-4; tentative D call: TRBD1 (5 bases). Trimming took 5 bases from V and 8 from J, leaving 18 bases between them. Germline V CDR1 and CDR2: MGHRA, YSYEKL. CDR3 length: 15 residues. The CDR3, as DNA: TGCGCCAGCAGCGAGGAAACAGGACGAGGGGAAAAACTGTTTTTT. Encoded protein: CASSEETGRGEKLFF.

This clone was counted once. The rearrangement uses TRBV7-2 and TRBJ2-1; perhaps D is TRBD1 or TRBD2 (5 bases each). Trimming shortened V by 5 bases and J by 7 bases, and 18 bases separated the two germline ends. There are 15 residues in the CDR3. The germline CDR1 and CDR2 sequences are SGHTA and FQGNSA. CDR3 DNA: TGTGCCAGCAGCCCCGGTGGGACGGTTTTGAATGAGCAGTTCTTC. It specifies CASSPGGTVLNEQFF.

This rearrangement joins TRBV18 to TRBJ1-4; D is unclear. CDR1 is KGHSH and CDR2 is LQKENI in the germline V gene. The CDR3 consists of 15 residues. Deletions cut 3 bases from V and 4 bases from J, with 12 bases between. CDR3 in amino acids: CASSPGIVINEKLFF. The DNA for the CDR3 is TGTGCCAGCTCACCTGGTATAGTGATTAATGAAAAACTGTTTTTT.

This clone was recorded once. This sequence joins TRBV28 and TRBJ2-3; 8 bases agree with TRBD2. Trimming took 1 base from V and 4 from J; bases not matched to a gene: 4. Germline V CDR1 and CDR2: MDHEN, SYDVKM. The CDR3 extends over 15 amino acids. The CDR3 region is CASSLLAGGADTQYF. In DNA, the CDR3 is TGTGCCAGCAGTTTATTGGCGGGAGGTGCAGATACGCAGTATTTT.

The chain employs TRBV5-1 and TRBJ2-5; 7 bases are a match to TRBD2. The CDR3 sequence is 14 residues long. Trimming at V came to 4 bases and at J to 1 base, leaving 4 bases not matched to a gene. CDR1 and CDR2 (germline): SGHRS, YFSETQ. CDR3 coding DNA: TGCGCCAGCAGCCCAAGACTAGCCCAAGAGACCCAGTACTTC. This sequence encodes CASSPRLAQETQYF.

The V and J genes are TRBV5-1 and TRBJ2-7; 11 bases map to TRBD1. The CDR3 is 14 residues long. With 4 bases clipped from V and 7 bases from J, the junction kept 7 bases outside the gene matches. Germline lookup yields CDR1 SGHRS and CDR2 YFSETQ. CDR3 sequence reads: CASSTGQGAVEQYF. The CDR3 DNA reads TGCGCCAGCAGCACAGGACAGGGGGCGGTGGAGCAGTACTTC. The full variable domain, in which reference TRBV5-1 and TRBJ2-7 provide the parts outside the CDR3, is KAGVTQTPRYLIKTRGQQVTLSCSPISGHRSVSWYQQTPGQGLQFLFEYFSETQRNKGNFPGRFSGRQFSNSRSEMNVSTLELGDSALYLCASSTGQGAVEQYFGPGTRLTVT.

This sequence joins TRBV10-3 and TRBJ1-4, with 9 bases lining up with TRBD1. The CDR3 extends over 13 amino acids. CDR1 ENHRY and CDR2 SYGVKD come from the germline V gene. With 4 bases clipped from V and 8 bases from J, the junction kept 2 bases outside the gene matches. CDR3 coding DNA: TGTGCCATCAGTGGGGGGACAGGGGAAAAACTGTTTTTT. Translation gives CAISGGTGEKLFF.

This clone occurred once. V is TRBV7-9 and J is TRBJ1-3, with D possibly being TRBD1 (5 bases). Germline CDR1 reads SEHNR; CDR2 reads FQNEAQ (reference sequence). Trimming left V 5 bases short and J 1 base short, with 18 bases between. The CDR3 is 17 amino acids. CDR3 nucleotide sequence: TGTGCCAGCAGCCCGACCGGATCAGGGTGGTCTGGAAACACCATATATTTT. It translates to CASSPTGSGWSGNTIYF.

Here the CDR3 DNA reads TGTGCCAGCTCACAAAATAGCGGCGGCATTTATGAGCAGTTCTTC. This translates into CASSQNSGGIYEQFF. V usage is TRBV18 and J usage is TRBJ2-1; possibly TRBD2 for D (6 bases). The CDR3 spans 15 residues. The germline CDR1 and CDR2 sequences are KGHSH and LQKENI. V was shortened by 4 bases and J by 8 bases, with 18 bases between the two germline ends. Supplemented by reference TRBV18 and TRBJ2-1, the full variable domain reads NAGVMQNPRHLVRRRGQEARLRCSPMKGHSHVYWYRQLPEEGLKFMVYLQKENIIDESGMPKERFSAEFPKEGPSILRIQQVVRGDSAAYFCASSQNSGGIYEQFFGPGTRLTVL.

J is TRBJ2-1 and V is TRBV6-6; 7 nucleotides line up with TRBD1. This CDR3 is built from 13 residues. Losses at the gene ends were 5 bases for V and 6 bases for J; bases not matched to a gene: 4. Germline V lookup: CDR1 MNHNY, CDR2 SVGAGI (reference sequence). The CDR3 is CASSRSGGNEQFF. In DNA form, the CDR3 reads TGTGCCAGCAGTAGATCAGGGGGCAATGAGCAGTTCTTC.

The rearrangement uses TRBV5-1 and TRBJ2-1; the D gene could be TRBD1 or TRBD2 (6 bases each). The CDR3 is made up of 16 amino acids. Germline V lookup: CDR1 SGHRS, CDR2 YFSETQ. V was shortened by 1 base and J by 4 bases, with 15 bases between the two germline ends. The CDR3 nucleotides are TGCGCCAGCAGCTTGCTGTGGGGGGCGGTGTACAATGAGCAGTTCTTC. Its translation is CASSLLWGAVYNEQFF.

The CDR3 DNA reads TGTGCCAGCAGCGTGGACAGGGGAATATCCAATCAGCCCCAGCATTTT. It is translated as CASSVDRGISNQPQHF. V usage is TRBV2 and J usage is TRBJ1-5, with 9 bases lining up with TRBD1. The CDR3 contains 16 residues. CDR1 SNHLY and CDR2 FYNNEI come from the germline V gene. J gave up 3 bases and V 6 bases, and 9 bases lay outside the gene matches.

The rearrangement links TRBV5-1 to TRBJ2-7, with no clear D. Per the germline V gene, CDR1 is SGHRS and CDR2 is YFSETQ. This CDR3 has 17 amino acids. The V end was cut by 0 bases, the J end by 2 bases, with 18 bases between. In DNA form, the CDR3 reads TGCGCCAGCAGCTTGGCCAAGGTGACGGGCAGCACCTACGAGCAGTACTTC. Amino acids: CASSLAKVTGSTYEQYF. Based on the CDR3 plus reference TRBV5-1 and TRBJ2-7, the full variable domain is KAGVTQTPRYLIKTRGQQVTLSCSPISGHRSVSWYQQTPGQGLQFLFEYFSETQRNKGNFPGRFSGRQFSNSRSEMNVSTLELGDSALYLCASSLAKVTGSTYEQYFGPGTRLTVT.

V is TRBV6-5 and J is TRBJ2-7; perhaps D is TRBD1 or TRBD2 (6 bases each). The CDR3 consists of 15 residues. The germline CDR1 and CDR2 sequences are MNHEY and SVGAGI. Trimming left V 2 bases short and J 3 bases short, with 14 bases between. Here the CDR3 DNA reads TGTGCCAGCAGTTACGCGACCGGGGGCTACTACGAGCAGTACTTC. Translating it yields CASSYATGGYYEQYF.

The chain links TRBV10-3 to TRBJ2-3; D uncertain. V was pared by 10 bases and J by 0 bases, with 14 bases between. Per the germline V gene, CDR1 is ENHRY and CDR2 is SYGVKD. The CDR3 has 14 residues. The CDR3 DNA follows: TGTGCCAACTCACGGAGAACTAGCACAGATACGCAGTATTTT. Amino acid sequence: CANSRRTSTDTQYF.

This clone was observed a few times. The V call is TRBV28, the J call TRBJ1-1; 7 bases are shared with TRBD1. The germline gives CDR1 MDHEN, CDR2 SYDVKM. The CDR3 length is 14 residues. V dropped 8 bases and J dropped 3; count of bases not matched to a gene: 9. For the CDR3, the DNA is TGTGCCAGCGGCCAGGGGGGGCGTGACACTGAAGCTTTCTTT. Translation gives CASGQGGRDTEAFF.

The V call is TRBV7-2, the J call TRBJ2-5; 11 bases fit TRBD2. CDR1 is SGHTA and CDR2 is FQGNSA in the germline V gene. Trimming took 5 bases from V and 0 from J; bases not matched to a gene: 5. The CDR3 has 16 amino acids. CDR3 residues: CASSPLAGEYQETQYF. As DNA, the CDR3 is TGTGCCAGCAGCCCACTAGCGGGGGAGTACCAAGAGACCCAGTACTTC.

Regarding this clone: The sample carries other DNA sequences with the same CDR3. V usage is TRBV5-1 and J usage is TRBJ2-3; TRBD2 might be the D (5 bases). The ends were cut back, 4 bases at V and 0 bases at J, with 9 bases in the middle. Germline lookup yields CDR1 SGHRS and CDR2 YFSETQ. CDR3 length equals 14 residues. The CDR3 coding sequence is TGCGCCAGCAGCCTAAGGACTAGCACAGATACGCAGTATTTT. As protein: CASSLRTSTDTQYF.

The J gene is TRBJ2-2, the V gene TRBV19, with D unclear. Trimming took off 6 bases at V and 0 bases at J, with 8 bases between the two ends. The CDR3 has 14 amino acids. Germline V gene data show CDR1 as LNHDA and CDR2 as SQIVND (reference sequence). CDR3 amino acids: CASRASPNTGELFF. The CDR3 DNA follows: TGTGCCAGTAGAGCCAGCCCGAACACCGGGGAGCTGTTTTTT.

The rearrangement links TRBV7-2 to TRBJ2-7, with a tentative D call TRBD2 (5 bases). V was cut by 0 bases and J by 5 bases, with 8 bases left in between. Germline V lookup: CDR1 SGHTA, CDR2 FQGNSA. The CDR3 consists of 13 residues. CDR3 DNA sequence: TGTGCCAGCAGCTTAGCGGGAGTCAACGAGCAGTACTTC. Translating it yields CASSLAGVNEQYF.